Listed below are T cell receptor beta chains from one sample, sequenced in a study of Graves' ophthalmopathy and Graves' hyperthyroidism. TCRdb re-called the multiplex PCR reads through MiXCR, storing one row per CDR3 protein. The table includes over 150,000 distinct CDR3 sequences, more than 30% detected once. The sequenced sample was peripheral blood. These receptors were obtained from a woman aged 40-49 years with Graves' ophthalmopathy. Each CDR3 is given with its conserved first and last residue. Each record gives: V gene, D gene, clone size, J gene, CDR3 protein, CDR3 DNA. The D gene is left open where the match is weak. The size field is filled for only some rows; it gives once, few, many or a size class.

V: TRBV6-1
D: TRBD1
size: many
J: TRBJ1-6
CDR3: CASSEMAGGRNSPLHF
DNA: TGTGCCAGCAGTGAAATGGCAGGGGGTAGGAATTCACCCCTCCACTTT

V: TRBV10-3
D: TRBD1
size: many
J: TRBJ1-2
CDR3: CAISLTGEVYGYTF
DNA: TGTGCCATCAGCTTAACAGGGGAAGTCTATGGCTACACCTTC

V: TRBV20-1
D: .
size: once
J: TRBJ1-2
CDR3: CSAPHRSYGYTF
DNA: TGCAGTGCCCCCCACAGATCCTATGGCTACACCTTC

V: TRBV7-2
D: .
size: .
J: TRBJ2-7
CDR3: CASSPPTNEQYF
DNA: TGTGCCAGCAGCCCACCTACAAACGAGCAGTACTTC

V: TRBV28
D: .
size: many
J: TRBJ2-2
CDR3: CASRFDITGELFF
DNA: TGTGCCAGCAGGTTTGACATCACCGGGGAGCTGTTTTTT

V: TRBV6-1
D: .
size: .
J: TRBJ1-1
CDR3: CATKENTEAFF
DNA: TGTGCCACCAAAGAAAACACTGAAGCTTTCTTT

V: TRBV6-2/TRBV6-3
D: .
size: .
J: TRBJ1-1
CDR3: CASSYWEPDRWTEAFF
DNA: TGTGCCAGCAGTTACTGGGAGCCCGACCGGTGGACTGAAGCTTTCTTT

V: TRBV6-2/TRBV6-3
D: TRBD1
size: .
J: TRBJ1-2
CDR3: CASSIHRGNYGYTF
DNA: TGTGCCAGCAGCATTCACAGGGGAAACTATGGCTACACCTTC

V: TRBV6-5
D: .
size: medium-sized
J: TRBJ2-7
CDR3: CASSYLWGDEQYF
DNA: TGTGCCAGCAGTTACTTATGGGGTGACGAGCAGTACTTC

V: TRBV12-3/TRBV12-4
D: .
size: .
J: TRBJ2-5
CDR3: CASRQDQETQYF
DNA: TGTGCCAGCAGGCAGGACCAAGAGACCCAGTACTTC

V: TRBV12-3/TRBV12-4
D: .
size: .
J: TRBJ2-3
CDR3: CASSGTRGTDTQYF
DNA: TGTGCCAGCAGCGGTACCCGAGGGACAGATACGCAGTATTTT

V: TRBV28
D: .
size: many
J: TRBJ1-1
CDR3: CASSKTVIEAFF
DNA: TGTGCCAGCAGCAAGACAGTGATTGAAGCTTTCTTT

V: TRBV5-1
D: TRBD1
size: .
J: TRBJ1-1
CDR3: CASSAGTANTEAFF
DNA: TGCGCCAGCAGCGCAGGGACAGCAAACACTGAAGCTTTCTTT

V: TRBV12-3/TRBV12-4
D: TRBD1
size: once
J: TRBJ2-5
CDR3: CASSRDRPRETQYF
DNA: TGTGCCAGCAGTCGGGACAGGCCAAGAGAAACCCAGTACTTC

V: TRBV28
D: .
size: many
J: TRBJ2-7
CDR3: CASSWGLGVYEQYF
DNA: TGTGCCAGCAGTTGGGGCTTGGGGGTCTACGAGCAGTACTTC

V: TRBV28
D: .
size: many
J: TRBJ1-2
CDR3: CASSSDEVGYTF
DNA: TGTGCCAGCAGTTCGGACGAGGTGGGCTACACCTTC

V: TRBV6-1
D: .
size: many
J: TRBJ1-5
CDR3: CASRELAGIQPQHF
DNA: TGTGCCAGCAGGGAATTGGCGGGGATTCAGCCCCAGCATTTT

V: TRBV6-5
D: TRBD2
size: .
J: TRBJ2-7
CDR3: CASTLELAGADEQYF
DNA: TGTGCCAGCACTTTAGAACTAGCGGGAGCTGACGAGCAGTACTTC

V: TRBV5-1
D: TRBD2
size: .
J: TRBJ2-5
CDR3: CASSRGGSGQETQYF
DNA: TGCGCCAGCAGCCGGGGGGGTAGCGGACAAGAGACCCAGTACTTC

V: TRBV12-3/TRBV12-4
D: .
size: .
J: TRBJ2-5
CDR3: CASSLGYHRDSQETQYF
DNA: TGTGCCAGCAGTTTAGGCTACCACCGGGACTCCCAAGAGACCCAGTACTTC

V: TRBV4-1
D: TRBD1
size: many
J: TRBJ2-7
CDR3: CASSQSDRVPYEQYF
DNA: TGCGCCAGCAGCCAGTCGGACAGGGTACCGTACGAGCAGTACTTC

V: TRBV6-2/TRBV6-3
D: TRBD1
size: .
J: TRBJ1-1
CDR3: CAREEYRGHLNTEAFF
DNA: TGTGCCCGCGAAGAATACAGGGGGCATCTGAACACTGAAGCTTTCTTT

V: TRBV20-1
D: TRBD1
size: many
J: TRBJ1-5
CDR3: CSASDQGAESNQPQHF
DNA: TGCAGTGCTAGTGATCAGGGGGCGGAGAGCAATCAGCCCCAGCATTTT

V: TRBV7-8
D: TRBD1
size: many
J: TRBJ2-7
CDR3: CASSLIARQGADEQYF
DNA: TGTGCCAGCAGCTTAATAGCCAGACAGGGGGCAGACGAGCAGTACTTC

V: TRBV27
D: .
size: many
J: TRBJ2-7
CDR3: CASTTYEGVSYEQYF
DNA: TGTGCCAGCACCACCTACGAGGGGGTCTCCTACGAGCAGTACTTC